Sequencing of this TCR beta chain was carried out in a study of blood T cell repertoires in COVID-19. Looking at the study overall: The United States, Italy and Spain supplied acute and convalescent COVID-19 samples. PBMCs, B-cell-depleted T cells, or T cells provided the cDNA or gDNA that made up the material.

This CDR3 region has 14 residues. Between the trimmed V and J ends, which lost 4 bases and 8 bases, there was a span of 15 bases. Germline values: CDR1 LGHDT, CDR2 YNNKEL (reference sequence). Authors' processing steps: Nucleated cell counts were estimated from reference gene primer amplification. Using immunoSEQ multiplex PCR, the repertoire was profiled, and TCRdb retains in-frame clones only, with some absent. V and J calls and clone size follow that table, whereas D and trimming were derived from the DNA. This sample has 250,000 to 300,000 clones, with about 89% found just once. The sequence came from a woman in her forties who had recovered from COVID-19. Material: peripheral blood. V usage is TRBV3-1 (or the pseudogene TRBV3-2) and J usage is TRBJ1-5, with no clear D. CDR3 sequence (DNA): TGTGCCAGCAGCCCCAATGTCGGGGTTGAGCCCCAGCATTTT. It encodes CASSPNVGVEPQHF.